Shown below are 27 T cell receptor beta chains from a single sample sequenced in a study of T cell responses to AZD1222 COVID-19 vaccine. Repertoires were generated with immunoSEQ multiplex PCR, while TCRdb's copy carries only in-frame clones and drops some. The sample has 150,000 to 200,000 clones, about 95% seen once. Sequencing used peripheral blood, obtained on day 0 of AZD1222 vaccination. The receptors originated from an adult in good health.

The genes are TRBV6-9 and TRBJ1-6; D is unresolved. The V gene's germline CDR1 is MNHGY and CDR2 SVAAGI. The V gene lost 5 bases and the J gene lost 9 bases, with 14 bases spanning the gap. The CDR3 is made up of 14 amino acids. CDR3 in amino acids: CASSSGSQGSPLHF. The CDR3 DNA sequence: TGTGCCAGCAGTAGTGGGAGCCAAGGTTCACCCCTCCACTTT.

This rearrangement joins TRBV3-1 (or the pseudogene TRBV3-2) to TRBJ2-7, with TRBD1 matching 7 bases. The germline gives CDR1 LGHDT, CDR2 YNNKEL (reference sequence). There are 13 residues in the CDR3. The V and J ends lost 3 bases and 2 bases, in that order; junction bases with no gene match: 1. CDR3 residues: CASSHTGAYEQYF. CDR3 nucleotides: TGTGCCAGCAGCCACACAGGGGCCTACGAGCAGTACTTC.

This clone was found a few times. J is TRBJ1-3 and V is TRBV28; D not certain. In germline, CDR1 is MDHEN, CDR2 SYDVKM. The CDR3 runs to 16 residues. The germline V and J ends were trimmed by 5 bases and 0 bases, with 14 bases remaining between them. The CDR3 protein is CASSPTLDFSGNTIYF. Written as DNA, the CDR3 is TGTGCCAGCAGTCCTACCCTAGACTTCTCTGGAAACACCATATATTTT. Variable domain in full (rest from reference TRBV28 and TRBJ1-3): DVKVTQSSRYLVKRTGEKVFLECVQDMDHENMFWYRQDPGLGLRLIYFSYDVKMKEKGDIPEGYSVSREKKERFSLILESASTNQTSMYLCASSPTLDFSGNTIYFGEGSWLTVV.

The CDR3 DNA reads TGTGCCAGCAGCCAGTCGGTCCGTCAGCCCCAGCATTTT. This sequence encodes CASSQSVRQPQHF. The chain has TRBV3-1 (or the pseudogene TRBV3-2) and TRBJ1-5; D unclear. Trimming cost V 3 bases and J 6 bases, with 9 bases left between them. In germline, CDR1 is LGHDT, CDR2 YNNKEL (reference sequence). The CDR3 extends over 13 amino acids.

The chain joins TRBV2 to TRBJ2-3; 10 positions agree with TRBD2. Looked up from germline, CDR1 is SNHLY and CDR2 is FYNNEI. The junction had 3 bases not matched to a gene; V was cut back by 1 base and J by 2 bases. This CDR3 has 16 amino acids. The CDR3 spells CASSEGLAGDTDTQYF. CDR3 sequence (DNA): TGTGCCAGCAGTGAAGGCCTAGCGGGAGACACAGATACGCAGTATTTT.

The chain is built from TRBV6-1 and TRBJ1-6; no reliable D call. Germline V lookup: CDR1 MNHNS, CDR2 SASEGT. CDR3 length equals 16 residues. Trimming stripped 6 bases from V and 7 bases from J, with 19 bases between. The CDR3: CASSETEWVRNSPLHF. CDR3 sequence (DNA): TGTGCCAGCAGCGAAACCGAGTGGGTTAGGAATTCACCCCTCCACTTT.

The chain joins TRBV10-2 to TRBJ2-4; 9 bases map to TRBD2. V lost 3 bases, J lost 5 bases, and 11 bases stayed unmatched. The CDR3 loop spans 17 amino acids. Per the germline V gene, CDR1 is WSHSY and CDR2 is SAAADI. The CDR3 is CASSEGTSTPNENIQYF. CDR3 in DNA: TGCGCCAGCAGTGAAGGGACTAGCACCCCCAACGAAAACATTCAGTACTTC.

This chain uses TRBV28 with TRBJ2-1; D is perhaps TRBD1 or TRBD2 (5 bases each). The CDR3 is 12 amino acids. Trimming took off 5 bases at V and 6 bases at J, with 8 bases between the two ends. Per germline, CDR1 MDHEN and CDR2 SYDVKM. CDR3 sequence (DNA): TGTGCCAGCAGTCGGGACCTCAATGAGCAGTTCTTC. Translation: CASSRDLNEQFF.

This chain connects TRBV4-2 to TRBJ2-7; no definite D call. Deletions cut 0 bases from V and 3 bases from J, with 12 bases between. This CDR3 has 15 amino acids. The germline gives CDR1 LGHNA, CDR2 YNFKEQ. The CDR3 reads CASSQDDGANYEQYF. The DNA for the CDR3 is TGTGCCAGCAGCCAAGACGATGGCGCAAACTACGAGCAGTACTTC.

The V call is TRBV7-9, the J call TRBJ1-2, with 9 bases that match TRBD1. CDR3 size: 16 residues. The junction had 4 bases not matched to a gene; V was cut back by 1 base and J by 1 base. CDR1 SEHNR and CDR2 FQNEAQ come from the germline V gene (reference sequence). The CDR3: CASSLGTGDLNYGYTF. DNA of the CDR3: TGTGCCAGCAGCTTAGGGACAGGGGATCTTAACTATGGCTACACCTTC. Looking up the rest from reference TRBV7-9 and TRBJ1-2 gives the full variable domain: DTGVSQNPRHKITKRGQNVTFRCDPISEHNRLYWYRQTLGQGPEFLTYFQNEAQLEKSRLLSDRFSAERPKGSFSTLEIQRTEQGDSAMYLCASSLGTGDLNYGYTFGSGTRLTVV.

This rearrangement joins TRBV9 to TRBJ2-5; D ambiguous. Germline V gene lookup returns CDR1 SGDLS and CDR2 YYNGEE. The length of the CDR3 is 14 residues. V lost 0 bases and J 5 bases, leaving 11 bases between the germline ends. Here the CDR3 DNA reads TGTGCCAGCAGCGTAGGTAGCATGGCGGAGACCCAGTACTTC. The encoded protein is CASSVGSMAETQYF.

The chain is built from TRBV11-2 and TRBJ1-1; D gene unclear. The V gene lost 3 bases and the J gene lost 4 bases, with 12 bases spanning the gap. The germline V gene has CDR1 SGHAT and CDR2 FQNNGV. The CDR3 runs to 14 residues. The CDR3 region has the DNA TGTGCCAGCAGCTTTTTCAGTGTGCCCACTGAAGCTTTCTTT. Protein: CASSFFSVPTEAFF. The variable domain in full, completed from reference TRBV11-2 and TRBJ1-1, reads EAGVAQSPRYKIIEKRQSVAFWCNPISGHATLYWYQQILGQGPKLLIQFQNNGVVDDSQLPKDRFSAERLKGVDSTLKIQPAKLEDSAVYLCASSFFSVPTEAFFGQGTRLTVV.

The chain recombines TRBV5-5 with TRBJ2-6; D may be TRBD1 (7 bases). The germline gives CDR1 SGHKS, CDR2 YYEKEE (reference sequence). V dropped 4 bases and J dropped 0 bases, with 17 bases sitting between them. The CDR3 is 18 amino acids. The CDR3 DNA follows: TGTGCCAGCAGCGAAGGACAGGAGGGTCTCTCTGGGGCCAACGTCCTGACTTTC. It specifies CASSEGQEGLSGANVLTF. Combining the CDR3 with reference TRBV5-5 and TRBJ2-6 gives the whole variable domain DAGVTQSPTHLIKTRGQQVTLRCSPISGHKSVSWYQQVLGQGPQFIFQYYEKEERGRGNFPDRFSARQFPNYSSELNVNALLLGDSALYLCASSEGQEGLSGANVLTFGAGSRLTVL.

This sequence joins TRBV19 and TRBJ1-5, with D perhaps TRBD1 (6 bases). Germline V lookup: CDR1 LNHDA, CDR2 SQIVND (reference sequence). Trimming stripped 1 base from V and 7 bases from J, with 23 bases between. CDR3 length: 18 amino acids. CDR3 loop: CASSIGTGTSSPNQPQHF. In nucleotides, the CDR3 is TGTGCCAGTAGTATAGGGACCGGGACATCAAGCCCCAACCAGCCCCAGCATTTT.

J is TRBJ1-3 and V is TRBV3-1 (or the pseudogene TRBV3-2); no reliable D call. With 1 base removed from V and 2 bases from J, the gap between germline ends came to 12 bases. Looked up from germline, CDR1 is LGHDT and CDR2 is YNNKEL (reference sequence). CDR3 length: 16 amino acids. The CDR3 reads CASSQVGLIPGNTIYF. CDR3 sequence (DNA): TGTGCCAGCAGCCAAGTAGGTCTTATTCCTGGAAACACCATATATTTT.

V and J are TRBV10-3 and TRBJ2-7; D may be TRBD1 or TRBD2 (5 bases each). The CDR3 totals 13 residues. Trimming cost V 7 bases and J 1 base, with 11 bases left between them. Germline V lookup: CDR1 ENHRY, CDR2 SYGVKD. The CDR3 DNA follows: TGTGCCATCACCAGCAGGGAGTCCTACGAGCAGTACTTC. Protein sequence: CAITSRESYEQYF.

CDR3 sequence reads: CASTEGGMKEQYF. CDR3 in DNA: TGTGCCAGCACCGAAGGGGGAATGAAAGAGCAGTACTTC. This chain links TRBV2 with TRBJ2-7, with D possibly matching TRBD1 (6 bases). V lost 7 bases and J 7 bases, leaving 17 bases between the germline ends. Germline CDR1 SNHLY, CDR2 FYNNEI. This CDR3 contains 13 residues.

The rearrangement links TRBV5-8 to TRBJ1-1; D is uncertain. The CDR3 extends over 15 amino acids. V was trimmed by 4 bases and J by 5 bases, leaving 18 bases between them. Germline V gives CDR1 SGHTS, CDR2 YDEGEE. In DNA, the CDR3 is TGTGCCAGCAGCCCCTTCCCAGTGGCACAAACTGAAGCTTTCTTT. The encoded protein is CASSPFPVAQTEAFF.

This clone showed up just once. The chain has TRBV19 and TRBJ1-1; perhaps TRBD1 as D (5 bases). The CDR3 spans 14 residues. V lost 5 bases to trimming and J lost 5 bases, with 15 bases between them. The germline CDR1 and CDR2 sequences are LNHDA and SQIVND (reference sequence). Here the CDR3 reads CASSLAGGRTEAFF. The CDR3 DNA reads TGTGCCAGTAGTCTTGCGGGGGGACGGACTGAAGCTTTCTTT.

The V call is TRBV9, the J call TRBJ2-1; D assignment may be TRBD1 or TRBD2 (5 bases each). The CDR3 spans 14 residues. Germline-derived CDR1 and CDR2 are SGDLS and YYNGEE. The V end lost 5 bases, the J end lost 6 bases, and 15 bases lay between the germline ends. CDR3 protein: CASRQDLLSNEQFF. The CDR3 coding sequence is TGTGCCAGCAGACAGGACTTATTATCCAATGAGCAGTTCTTC.

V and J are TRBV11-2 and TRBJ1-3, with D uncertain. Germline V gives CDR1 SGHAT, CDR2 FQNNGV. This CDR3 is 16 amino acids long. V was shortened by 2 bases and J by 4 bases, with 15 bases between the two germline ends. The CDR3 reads CASSLKPVTAGNTIYF. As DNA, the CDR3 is TGTGCCAGCAGCTTAAAACCTGTGACGGCGGGAAACACCATATATTTT.

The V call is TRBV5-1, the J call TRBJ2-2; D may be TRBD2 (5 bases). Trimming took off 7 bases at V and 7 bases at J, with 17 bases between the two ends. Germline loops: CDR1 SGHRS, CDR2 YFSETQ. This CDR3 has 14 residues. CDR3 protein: CASARTEMGGELFF. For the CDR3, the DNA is TGCGCCAGCGCCCGGACTGAGATGGGCGGGGAGCTGTTTTTT. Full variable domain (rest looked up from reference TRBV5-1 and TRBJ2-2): KAGVTQTPRYLIKTRGQQVTLSCSPISGHRSVSWYQQTPGQGLQFLFEYFSETQRNKGNFPGRFSGRQFSNSRSEMNVSTLELGDSALYLCASARTEMGGELFFGEGSRLTVL.

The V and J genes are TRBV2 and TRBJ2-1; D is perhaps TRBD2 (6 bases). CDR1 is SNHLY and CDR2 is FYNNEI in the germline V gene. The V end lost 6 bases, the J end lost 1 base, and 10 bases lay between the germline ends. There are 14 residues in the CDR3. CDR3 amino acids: CASRGTSSYNEQFF. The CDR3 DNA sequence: TGTGCCAGCAGGGGGACTTCTTCCTACAATGAGCAGTTCTTC.

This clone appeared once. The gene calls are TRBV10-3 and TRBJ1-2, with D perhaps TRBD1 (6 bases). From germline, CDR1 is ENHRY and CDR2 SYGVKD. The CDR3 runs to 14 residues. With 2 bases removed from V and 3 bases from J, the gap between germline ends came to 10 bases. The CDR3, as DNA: TGTGCCATCAGTGAGATGACAGGCGACTATGGCTACACCTTC. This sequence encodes CAISEMTGDYGYTF.

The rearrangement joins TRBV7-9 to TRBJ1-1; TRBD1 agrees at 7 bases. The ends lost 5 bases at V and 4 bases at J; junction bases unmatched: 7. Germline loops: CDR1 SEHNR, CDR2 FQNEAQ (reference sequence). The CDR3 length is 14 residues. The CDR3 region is CASSPQGRVTEAFF. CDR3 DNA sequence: TGTGCCAGCAGCCCACAGGGGCGGGTCACTGAAGCTTTCTTT.

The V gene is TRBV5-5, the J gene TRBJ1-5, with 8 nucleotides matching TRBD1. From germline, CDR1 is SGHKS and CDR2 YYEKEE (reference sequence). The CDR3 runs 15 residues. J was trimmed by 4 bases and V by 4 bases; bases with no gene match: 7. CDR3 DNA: TGTGCCAGCAGCCCCCCAGGGGGCCCAAATCAGCCCCAGCATTTT. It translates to CASSPPGGPNQPQHF.

CDR3 region: CASSAGLAGYNEQFF. The CDR3 DNA follows: TGTGCCAGCAGCGCCGGGCTAGCGGGGTACAATGAGCAGTTCTTC. The chain links TRBV9 to TRBJ2-1; 9 nucleotides match TRBD2. Per the germline V gene, CDR1 is SGDLS and CDR2 is YYNGEE. V dropped 3 bases and J dropped 4; count of bases not matched to a gene: 5. This CDR3 has 15 amino acids.